This T cell receptor beta chain was identified in a study of T cells in Graves' hyperthyroidism and ophthalmopathy. In the ophthalmopathy cohort, Clinical Activity Score was at least 3, NOSPECS grade at least 4, and duration under 3 months. From RNA transcripts, TCR beta CDR3 regions were amplified. HTBI primers were used for first-round RT-PCR of the TCR CDR3. TCRdb fed the multiplex PCR reads into MiXCR, producing one record per CDR3 protein. Among hundreds of thousands of distinct CDR3 sequences listed, about a sixth were seen once. Germline CDR1 DFQATT, CDR2 SNEGSKA (reference sequence). This CDR3 is built from 13 residues. V shed 5 bases and J 9 bases; nucleotides not matched to a gene: 12.

Input material: blood. This clonotype was obtained from a woman aged 35 to 49 with Graves' ophthalmopathy. This rearrangement joins TRBV20-1 to TRBJ2-7; 8 bases align to TRBD1. For the CDR3, the DNA is TGCAGTGCTGCAGGGGGCCCCGACAAGGGGCAGTACTTC. Its protein is CSAAGGPDKGQYF.